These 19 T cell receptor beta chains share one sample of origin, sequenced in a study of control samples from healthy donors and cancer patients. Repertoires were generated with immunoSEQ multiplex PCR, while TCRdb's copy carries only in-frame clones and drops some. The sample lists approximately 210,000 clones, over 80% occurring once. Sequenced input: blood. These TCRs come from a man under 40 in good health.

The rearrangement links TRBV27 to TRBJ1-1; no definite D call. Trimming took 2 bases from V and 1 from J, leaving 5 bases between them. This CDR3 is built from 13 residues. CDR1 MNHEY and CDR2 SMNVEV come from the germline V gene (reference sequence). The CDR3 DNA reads TGTGCCAGCAGTTTAATGAAGAACACTGAAGCTTTCTTT. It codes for CASSLMKNTEAFF.

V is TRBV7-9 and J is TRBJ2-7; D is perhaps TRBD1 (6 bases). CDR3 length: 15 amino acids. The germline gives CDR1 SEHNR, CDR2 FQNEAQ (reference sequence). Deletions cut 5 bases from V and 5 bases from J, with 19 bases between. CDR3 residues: CASSPWGSQGNEQYF. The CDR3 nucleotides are TGTGCCAGCAGCCCATGGGGGTCACAGGGCAACGAGCAGTACTTC.

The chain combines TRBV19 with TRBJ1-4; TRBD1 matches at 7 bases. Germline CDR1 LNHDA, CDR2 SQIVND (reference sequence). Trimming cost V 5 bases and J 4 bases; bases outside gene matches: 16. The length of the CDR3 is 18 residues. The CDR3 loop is CASSSDRHRGGINEKLFF. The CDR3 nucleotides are TGTGCCAGTAGTTCGGACAGGCATCGGGGAGGCATTAATGAAAAACTGTTTTTT.

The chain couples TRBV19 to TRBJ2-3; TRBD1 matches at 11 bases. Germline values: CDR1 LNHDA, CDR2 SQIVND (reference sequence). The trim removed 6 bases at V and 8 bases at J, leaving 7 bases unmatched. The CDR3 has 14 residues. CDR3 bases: TGTGCCAGTAGCGGACAGGGGGCAGGTGGTACGCAGTATTTT. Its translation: CASSGQGAGGTQYF.

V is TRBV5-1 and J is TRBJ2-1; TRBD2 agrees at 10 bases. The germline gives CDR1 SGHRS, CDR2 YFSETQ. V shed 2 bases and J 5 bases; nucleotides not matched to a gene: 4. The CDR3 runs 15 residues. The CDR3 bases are TGCGCCAGCAGCTTTAGCGGGGGGCCTGACAATGAGCAGTTCTTC. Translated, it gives CASSFSGGPDNEQFF.

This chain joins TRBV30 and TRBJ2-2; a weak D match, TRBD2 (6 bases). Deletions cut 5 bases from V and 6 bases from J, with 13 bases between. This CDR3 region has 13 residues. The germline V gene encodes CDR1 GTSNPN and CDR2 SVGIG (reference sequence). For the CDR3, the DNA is TGTGCCTGGGGCGGGGCCGCAGCCGGGGAGCTGTTTTTT. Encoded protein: CAWGGAAAGELFF.

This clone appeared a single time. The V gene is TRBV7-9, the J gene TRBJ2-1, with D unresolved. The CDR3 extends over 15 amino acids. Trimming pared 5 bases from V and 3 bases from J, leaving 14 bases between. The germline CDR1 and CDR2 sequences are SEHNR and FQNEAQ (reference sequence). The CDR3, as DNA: TGTGCCAGCAGCGTAAGATTTGGCCGCTACAATGAGCAGTTCTTC. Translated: CASSVRFGRYNEQFF.

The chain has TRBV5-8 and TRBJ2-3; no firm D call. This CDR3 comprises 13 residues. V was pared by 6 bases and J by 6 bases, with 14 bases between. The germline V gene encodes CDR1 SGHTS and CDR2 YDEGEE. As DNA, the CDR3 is TGTGCCAGCACCGTGACCCTCGATGATACGCAGTATTTT. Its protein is CASTVTLDDTQYF. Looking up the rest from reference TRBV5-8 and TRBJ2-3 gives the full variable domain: EAGVTQSPTHLIKTRGQQATLRCSPISGHTSVYWYQQALGLGLQFLLWYDEGEERNRGNFPPRFSGRQFPNYSSELNVNALELEDSALYLCASTVTLDDTQYFGPGTRLTVL.

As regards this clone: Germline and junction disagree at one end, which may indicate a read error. The CDR3 is CAHTWDRGHRGAVF. The CDR3 nucleotides are TGTGCCCACACCTGGGACAGGGGTCACCGGGGAGCTGTTTTT. The J gene is TRBJ2-2, the V gene TRBV5-6; TRBD1 aligns across 10 bases. In germline, CDR1 is SGHDT, CDR2 YYEEEE. The CDR3 has 14 residues.

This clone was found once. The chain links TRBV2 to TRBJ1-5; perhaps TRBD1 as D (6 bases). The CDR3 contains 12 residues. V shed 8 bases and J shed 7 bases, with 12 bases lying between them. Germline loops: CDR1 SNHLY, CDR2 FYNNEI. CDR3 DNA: TGTGCCAGCGCGAGGACAGACCAGCCCCAGCATTTT. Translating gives CASARTDQPQHF.

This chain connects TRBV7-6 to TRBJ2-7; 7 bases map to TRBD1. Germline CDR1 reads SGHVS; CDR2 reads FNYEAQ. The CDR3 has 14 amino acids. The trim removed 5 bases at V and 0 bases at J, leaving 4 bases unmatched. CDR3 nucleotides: TGTGCCAGCAGCCGGGACAGCAGCTCCTACGAGCAGTACTTC. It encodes CASSRDSSSYEQYF.

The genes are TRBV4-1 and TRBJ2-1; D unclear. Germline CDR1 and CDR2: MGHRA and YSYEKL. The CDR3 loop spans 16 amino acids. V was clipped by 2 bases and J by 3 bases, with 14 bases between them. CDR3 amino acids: CASSQNAGRVYNEQFF. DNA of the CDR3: TGCGCCAGCAGCCAAAACGCCGGCCGTGTCTACAATGAGCAGTTCTTC.

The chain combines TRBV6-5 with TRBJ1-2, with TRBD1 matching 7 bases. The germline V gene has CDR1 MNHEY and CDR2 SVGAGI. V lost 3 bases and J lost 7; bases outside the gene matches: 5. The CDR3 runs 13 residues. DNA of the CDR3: TGTGCCAGCAGTTATTCGGGACAGACTGGCTACACCTTC. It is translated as CASSYSGQTGYTF.

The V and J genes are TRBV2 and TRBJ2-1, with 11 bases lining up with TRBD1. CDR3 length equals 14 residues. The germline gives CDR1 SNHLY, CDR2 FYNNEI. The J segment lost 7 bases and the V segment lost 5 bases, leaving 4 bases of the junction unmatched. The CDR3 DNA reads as TGTGCCAGCAGTTTGGACAGGGGGCGGAATGAGCAGTTCTTC. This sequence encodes CASSLDRGRNEQFF.

The CDR3 nucleotides are TGTGCCTGGAGTAGACAGGGGGCGACCACTGAAGCTTTCTTT. Amino acids: CAWSRQGATTEAFF. The chain has TRBV30 and TRBJ1-1, with 10 bases matching TRBD1. The V and J ends lost 2 bases and 4 bases, in that order; junction bases with no gene match: 4. The CDR3 is made up of 14 amino acids. CDR1 and CDR2 (germline): GTSNPN, SVGIG (reference sequence).

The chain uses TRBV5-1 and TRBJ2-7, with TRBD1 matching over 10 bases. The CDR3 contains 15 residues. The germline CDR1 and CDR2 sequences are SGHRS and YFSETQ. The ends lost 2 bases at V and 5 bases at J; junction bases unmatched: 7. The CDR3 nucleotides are TGCGCCAGCAGCTTTGCGGGACAGGGGTTAGACGAGCAGTACTTC. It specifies CASSFAGQGLDEQYF.

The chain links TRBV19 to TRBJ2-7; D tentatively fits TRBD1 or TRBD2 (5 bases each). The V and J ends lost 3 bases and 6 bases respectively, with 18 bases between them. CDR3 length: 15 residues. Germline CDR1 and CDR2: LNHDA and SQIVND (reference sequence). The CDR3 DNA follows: TGTGCCAGTAGTATCGGCAGGGACCCCCTCGGCGAGCAGTACTTC. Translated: CASSIGRDPLGEQYF. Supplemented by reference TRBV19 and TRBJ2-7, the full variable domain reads DGGITQSPKYLFRKEGQNVTLSCEQNLNHDAMYWYRQDPGQGLRLIYYSQIVNDFQKGDIAEGYSVSREKKESFPLTVTSAQKNPTAFYLCASSIGRDPLGEQYFGPGTRLTVT.

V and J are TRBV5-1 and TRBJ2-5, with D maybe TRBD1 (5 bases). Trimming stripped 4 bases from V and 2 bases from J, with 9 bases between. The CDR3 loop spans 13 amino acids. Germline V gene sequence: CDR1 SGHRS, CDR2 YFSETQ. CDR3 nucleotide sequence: TGCGCCAGCAGCGAGGACAATCAAGAGACCCAGTACTTC. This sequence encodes CASSEDNQETQYF. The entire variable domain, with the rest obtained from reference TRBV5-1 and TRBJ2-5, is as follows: KAGVTQTPRYLIKTRGQQVTLSCSPISGHRSVSWYQQTPGQGLQFLFEYFSETQRNKGNFPGRFSGRQFSNSRSEMNVSTLELGDSALYLCASSEDNQETQYFGPGTRLLVL.

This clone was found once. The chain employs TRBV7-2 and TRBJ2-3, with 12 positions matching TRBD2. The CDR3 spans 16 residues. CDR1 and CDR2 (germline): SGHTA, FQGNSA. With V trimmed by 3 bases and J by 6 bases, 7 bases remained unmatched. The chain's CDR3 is CASSLTSGGTGDTQYF. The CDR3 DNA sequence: TGTGCCAGCAGCTTGACTAGCGGGGGAACTGGGGATACGCAGTATTTT.